This is a list of T cell receptor beta chains from one sample in a study of shared clonotypes between healthy human individuals. The protocol was immunoSEQ multiplex PCR, while the TCRdb copy is restricted to in-frame clones and leaves out a portion. The sample lists approximately 1,000,000 clones, roughly 80% occurring once. The sample comprised memory CD4+ T cells from PBMCs. These receptor sequences come from a man between 18 and 35 years old in good health. Some clones in this sample may be carry-over from other donors' samples. The CDR3 runs from the conserved cysteine through the conserved F or W. D genes are given only for firm matches. Where a row states a size, it is once, few, many or the class of an expanded clone; other rows omit it.

TRBV28,TRBJ1-5,NA,TRBD1,CASSLATGGRVQPQHF,TGTGCCAGCAGTTTAGCCACAGGGGGAAGGGTTCAGCCCCAGCATTTT
TRBV18,TRBJ1-2,few,TRBD1,CASSPEGQGTGYTF,TGTGCCAGCTCACCAGAAGGACAGGGAACTGGCTACACCTTC
TRBV29-1,TRBJ1-1,few,NA,CSARPDSNTEAFF,TGCAGCGCCAGACCGGACTCGAACACTGAAGCTTTCTTT
TRBV2,TRBJ2-4,few,TRBD1,CASRGQGRDIQYF,TGTGCCAGCAGAGGACAGGGGAGAGACATTCAGTACTTC
TRBV9,TRBJ2-4,NA,NA,CASSGWDGENIQYF,TGTGCCAGCAGCGGTTGGGACGGAGAAAACATTCAGTACTTC
TRBV30,TRBJ2-3,NA,NA,CAWVAVTGDTQYF,TGTGCCTGGGTAGCGGTAACGGGAGATACGCAGTATTTT
TRBV7-2,TRBJ1-1,NA,NA,CASSWRGRNTEAFF,TGTGCCAGCAGCTGGAGAGGGAGGAACACTGAAGCTTTCTTT
TRBV5-1,TRBJ2-3,NA,TRBD1,CASSLVGQYTDTQYF,TGCGCCAGCAGCTTGGTGGGACAGTACACAGATACGCAGTATTTT
TRBV18,TRBJ2-2,NA,NA,CASSPSTPGAGELFF,TGTGCCAGCTCACCAAGTACTCCAGGGGCCGGGGAGCTGTTTTTT
TRBV5-4,TRBJ2-6,NA,TRBD1,CASGPGQGRSGANVLTF,TGTGCCAGCGGCCCGGGACAGGGCCGATCTGGGGCCAACGTCCTGACTTTC
TRBV18,TRBJ1-2,NA,NA,CASSPRETIPMYGYTF,TGTGCCAGCTCACCAAGGGAGACCATCCCTATGTATGGCTACACCTTC
TRBV5-1,TRBJ2-7,few,TRBD2,CASSLSMTSGLPYEQYF,TGCGCCAGCAGCTTGAGTATGACTAGCGGGCTACCCTACGAGCAGTACTTC
TRBV6-4,TRBJ2-7,NA,TRBD2,CASSDTSRLAGAHEQYF,TGTGCCAGCAGTGACACCTCACGACTAGCGGGAGCCCACGAGCAGTACTTC
TRBV4-2,TRBJ2-7,NA,TRBD2,CASSHPGLAGTDEQYF,TGTGCCAGCAGCCACCCGGGACTAGCGGGAACCGACGAGCAGTACTTC
TRBV11-2,TRBJ2-2,few,NA,CASSWGTGELFF,TGTGCCAGCAGCTGGGGGACCGGGGAGCTGTTTTTT
TRBV27,TRBJ2-5,NA,TRBD2,CASSSHLSGWKETQYF,TGTGCCAGCAGTTCCCACCTTAGCGGGTGGAAAGAGACCCAGTACTTC
TRBV2,TRBJ2-7,NA,TRBD1,CASRKTGVGDEQYF,TGTGCCAGCAGGAAGACAGGGGTAGGCGACGAGCAGTACTTC
TRBV5-4,TRBJ2-3,NA,TRBD1,CASSLKRTGGTDTQYF,TGTGCCAGCAGCTTAAAACGGACAGGGGGAACAGATACGCAGTATTTT
TRBV5-4,TRBJ2-3,NA,TRBD1,CASSLAKGQTTDTQYF,TGTGCCAGCAGCTTGGCGAAGGGACAGACCACAGATACGCAGTATTTT
TRBV18,TRBJ1-3,few,TRBD1,CASSLGTGSGNTIYF,TGTGCCAGCTCGCTAGGGACAGGCTCTGGAAACACCATATATTTT
TRBV7-6,TRBJ2-1,NA,TRBD2,CASSPRWLAENYNEQFF,TGTGCCAGCAGCCCACGGTGGCTAGCGGAAAACTACAATGAGCAGTTCTTC
TRBV7-9,TRBJ1-2,NA,NA,CASSLVGPTVGYTF,TGTGCCAGCAGCTTAGTGGGGCCAACGGTTGGCTACACCTTC
TRBV9,TRBJ2-7,NA,NA,CASSRRGGEQYF,TGTGCCAGCAGCAGAAGAGGAGGCGAGCAGTACTTC
TRBV5-1,TRBJ2-5,NA,TRBD2,CASSLGGTSGKQETQYF,TGCGCCAGCAGCTTGGGGGGGACTAGCGGGAAACAAGAGACCCAGTACTTC
TRBV27,TRBJ2-7,NA,NA,CASSFNTGTYEQYF,TGTGCCAGCAGTTTTAATACAGGGACCTACGAGCAGTACTTC